The T cell receptor beta chain under discussion was sequenced for a study of T cell responses to AZD1222 COVID-19 vaccine. The CDR3 loop spans 15 amino acids. The germline CDR1 and CDR2 sequences are SNHLY and FYNNEI. V lost 7 bases and J 7 bases, leaving 20 bases between the germline ends. Clones were read by immunoSEQ multiplex PCR, and TCRdb kept only the in-frame ones, dropping some. The sample contains some 180,000 clones, 88% of which appear only once. The sequence was obtained from an adult in good health. The source material was peripheral blood, sampled on day 0 of AZD1222 vaccination. J is TRBJ2-4 and V is TRBV2; tentative D call: TRBD1 (7 bases). The CDR3 DNA sequence: TGTGCCAGCACCCGGGGGACAGAGCTTTGGAACATTCAGTACTTC. Amino acids: CASTRGTELWNIQYF.